The text below deals with one T cell receptor (beta chain). Antigen: not known. With 5 bases removed from V and 2 bases from J, the gap between germline ends came to 12 bases. From germline, CDR1 is SEHNR and CDR2 FQNEAQ (reference sequence). The CDR3 contains 14 residues. Data came from immunoSEQ multiplex PCR; TCRdb stores just in-frame clones and leaves some out. The sample yields about 130,000 clones, more than 85% seen once. The sample belongs to a study of T cell responses to AZD1222 COVID-19 vaccine. On the study more broadly: Researchers grouped second doses given at about 4 or about 12 weeks into one pool.

Points from the study as a whole: Unmutated regions of variants are reportedly targeted by nearly half of spike-specific TCRs. The donor group comprised mostly white British people and more females; the analysis possibly underestimated clonal diversity.

Sample: peripheral blood, taken on day 0 of AZD1222 vaccination. This TCR was recovered from an adult in good health. The rearrangement joins TRBV7-9 to TRBJ2-5; D may be TRBD2 (6 bases). CDR3 residues: CASSTLSGQETQYF. The CDR3 DNA sequence: TGTGCCAGCAGCACCCTTAGCGGTCAAGAGACCCAGTACTTC.